This entry lists 28 T cell receptor beta chains sequenced from one sample in a study of blood T cell repertoires in COVID-19. Clones were read by immunoSEQ multiplex PCR, and TCRdb kept only the in-frame ones, dropping some. Here the sample spans roughly 120,000 clones, roughly nine tenths being singletons. The sequencing sample was made of peripheral blood. The receptors were sampled from a man between 65 and 80 years old who had recovered from COVID-19.

The chain couples TRBV5-1 to TRBJ2-7, with TRBD1 matching over 10 bases. Germline V lookup: CDR1 SGHRS, CDR2 YFSETQ. V shed 4 bases, J shed 2 bases, and the junction held 6 bases outside the gene matches. The CDR3 is made up of 15 amino acids. For the CDR3, the DNA is TGCGCCAGCAGCCCCGACAGGGGGCTCACCTACGAGCAGTACTTC. Translated: CASSPDRGLTYEQYF.

The rearrangement joins TRBV27 to TRBJ2-6, with 7 bases that match TRBD1. Unmatched junction bases numbered 7, after V lost 1 base and J lost 4 bases. In germline, CDR1 is MNHEY, CDR2 SMNVEV (reference sequence). The CDR3 consists of 17 residues. The CDR3 bases are TGTGCCAGCAGTTTATTCATGAGGGGGCGAGGGGCCAACGTCCTGACTTTC. It specifies CASSLFMRGRGANVLTF.

J is TRBJ2-3 and V is TRBV5-6; TRBD2 aligns across 7 bases. CDR1 is SGHDT and CDR2 is YYEEEE in the germline V gene. CDR3 length: 15 amino acids. V shed 4 bases, J shed 2 bases, and the junction held 7 bases outside the gene matches. Here the CDR3 DNA reads TGTGCCAGCAGCCTAAGCGGGACCTACACAGATACGCAGTATTTT. This codes for CASSLSGTYTDTQYF.

The chain combines TRBV9 with TRBJ2-7; 7 positions agree with TRBD2. Trimming took 0 bases from V and 2 from J; bases not matched to a gene: 8. There are 16 residues in the CDR3. Looked up from germline, CDR1 is SGDLS and CDR2 is YYNGEE. CDR3: CASSVGLGRGPYEQYF. CDR3 in DNA: TGTGCCAGCAGCGTAGGGTTGGGGAGGGGACCCTACGAGCAGTACTTC.

Remarks on this clone: The sample contains more than one DNA sequence encoding this CDR3. The chain recombines TRBV5-1 with TRBJ2-6, with D unresolved. From germline, CDR1 is SGHRS and CDR2 YFSETQ. The CDR3 covers 15 residues. The V and J ends lost 2 bases and 0 bases respectively, with 6 bases between them. CDR3 DNA: TGCGCCAGCAGCTTCCTCAGCTCTGGGGCCAACGTCCTGACTTTC. The encoded protein is CASSFLSSGANVLTF.

The chain is built from TRBV6-6 and TRBJ2-1; 8 bases are a match to TRBD2. CDR3 length: 13 amino acids. V shed 5 bases, J shed 9 bases, and the junction held 6 bases outside the gene matches. Germline loops: CDR1 MNHNY, CDR2 SVGAGI (reference sequence). CDR3 protein: CASSTLSGGEQFF. In nucleotides, the CDR3 is TGTGCCAGCAGTACCCTCAGCGGGGGTGAGCAGTTCTTC.

The chain recombines TRBV5-1 with TRBJ1-6; possibly TRBD1 for D (5 bases). CDR1 is SGHRS and CDR2 is YFSETQ in the germline V gene. CDR3 length: 15 amino acids. Between the trimmed V and J ends, which lost 0 bases and 7 bases, there was a span of 11 bases. CDR3 coding DNA: TGCGCCAGCAGCTTGGATACAGGCGGAAATTCACCCCTCCACTTT. Translated, it gives CASSLDTGGNSPLHF. The variable domain in full, completed from reference TRBV5-1 and TRBJ1-6, reads KAGVTQTPRYLIKTRGQQVTLSCSPISGHRSVSWYQQTPGQGLQFLFEYFSETQRNKGNFPGRFSGRQFSNSRSEMNVSTLELGDSALYLCASSLDTGGNSPLHFGNGTRLTVT.

J is TRBJ1-2 and V is TRBV28; D is undetermined. Germline V gene sequence: CDR1 MDHEN, CDR2 SYDVKM. The CDR3 is 11 amino acids. V was shortened by 7 bases and J by 5 bases, with 8 bases between the two germline ends. The CDR3 loop is CASMGRYGYTF. In DNA form, the CDR3 reads TGTGCCAGCATGGGCAGATATGGCTACACCTTC.

This clone was counted only a few times. V and J are TRBV5-1 and TRBJ2-5; TRBD1 might be the D (6 bases). Trimming pared 2 bases from V and 5 bases from J, leaving 10 bases between. The CDR3 length is 13 residues. Germline CDR1 is SGHRS and CDR2 is YFSETQ. CDR3 sequence reads: CASSFRRGETQYF. CDR3 DNA sequence: TGCGCCAGCAGCTTCCGAAGGGGGGAGACCCAGTACTTC.

The V gene is TRBV7-8, the J gene TRBJ1-5; 10 bases map to TRBD1. The CDR3 totals 14 residues. J lost 6 bases, V lost 5 bases, and 4 bases had no gene match. CDR1 and CDR2 from the germline V gene are SGHVS and FQNEAQ. The CDR3 bases are TGTGCCAGCAGCCGACAGGGGGCGGGTCAGCCCCAGCATTTT. Amino acid sequence: CASSRQGAGQPQHF.

The chain uses TRBV6-6 and TRBJ1-5, with no clear D. CDR3 length: 14 amino acids. Germline V CDR1 and CDR2: MNHNY, SVGAGI (reference sequence). V lost 2 bases and J 5 bases, leaving 10 bases between the germline ends. The CDR3, as DNA: TGTGCCAGCAGTTACGGCACGGGAGATCAGCCCCAGCATTTT. The encoded protein is CASSYGTGDQPQHF.

Remarks on this clone: One end of the junction varies from germline; a read error may be responsible. The J gene is TRBJ1-2, the V gene TRBV6-5; TRBD1 aligns across 11 bases. Germline V CDR1 and CDR2: MNHEY, SVGAGI. This CDR3 has 12 residues. Written as DNA, the CDR3 is TGTGCCAGCAGTTCGGACAGGGGGCGTTTTGTCTTC. It specifies CASSSDRGRFVF.

This chain connects TRBV18 to TRBJ1-5, with 7 nucleotides matching TRBD1. The CDR3 has 17 residues. Germline loops: CDR1 KGHSH, CDR2 LQKENI. J gave up 0 bases and V 5 bases, and 10 bases lay outside the gene matches. The CDR3 here is CASSDPGGFHSNQPQHF. CDR3 coding DNA: TGTGCCAGCTCAGACCCAGGGGGTTTTCATAGCAATCAGCCCCAGCATTTT.

This chain joins TRBV25-1 and TRBJ2-1, with D possibly being TRBD1 (5 bases). CDR3 length: 16 residues. From germline, CDR1 is MGHDK and CDR2 SYGVNS. V was pared by 1 base and J by 0 bases, with 10 bases between. Here the CDR3 DNA reads TGTGCCAGCAGTGAATCCAGGGTGCGCTCCTACAATGAGCAGTTCTTC. Protein sequence: CASSESRVRSYNEQFF.

This chain joins TRBV11-1 and TRBJ2-2; D is unclear. Germline CDR1 SGHAT, CDR2 FQDESV (reference sequence). V was cut by 1 base and J by 0 bases, with 9 bases left in between. The CDR3 consists of 16 residues. The CDR3 nucleotides are TGTGCCAGCAGCTTAGAGCAACCCTCGAACACCGGGGAGCTGTTTTTT. The encoded protein is CASSLEQPSNTGELFF. The full variable domain, with the rest looked up from reference TRBV11-1 and TRBJ2-2, is EAEVAQSPRYKITEKSQAVAFWCDPISGHATLYWYRQILGQGPELLVQFQDESVVDDSQLPKDRFSAERLKGVDSTLKIQPAELGDSAMYLCASSLEQPSNTGELFFGEGSRLTVL.

V is TRBV29-1 and J is TRBJ2-2; 8 bases fit TRBD1. The CDR3 covers 14 residues. From germline, CDR1 is SQVTM and CDR2 ANQGSEA. V was clipped by 3 bases and J by 7 bases; unmatched bases: 7. The CDR3 DNA follows: TGCAGCGTTGACGGCCAGGGGGCGAACGGGGAGCTGTTTTTT. Translation: CSVDGQGANGELFF.

V is TRBV3-1 (or the pseudogene TRBV3-2) and J is TRBJ2-2, with D hard to call. The CDR3 has 14 residues. Germline V gene data show CDR1 as LGHDT and CDR2 as YNNKEL (reference sequence). Trimming shortened V by 1 base and J by 4 bases, and 7 bases separated the two germline ends. The chain's CDR3 is CASSQGGGTGELFF. As DNA, the CDR3 is TGTGCCAGCAGCCAAGGAGGCGGCACCGGGGAGCTGTTTTTT.

The rearrangement links TRBV5-5 to TRBJ2-3, with D possibly TRBD1 on 5 matching bases. Germline CDR1 reads SGHKS; CDR2 reads YYEKEE (reference sequence). The germline V and J ends were trimmed by 4 bases and 0 bases, with 9 bases remaining between them. The CDR3 sequence is 14 residues long. The DNA of the CDR3 is TGTGCCAGCAGCCAGGGCCTTAGCACAGATACGCAGTATTTT. Translation gives CASSQGLSTDTQYF.

The chain carries TRBV29-1 and TRBJ1-1; 8 bases map to TRBD1. Germline V gene sequence: CDR1 SQVTM, CDR2 ANQGSEA. Trimming cost V 4 bases and J 4 bases; bases outside gene matches: 5. The CDR3 is 13 amino acids. Here the CDR3 DNA reads TGCAGCGTTGTAGGACAGGGCGCCACTGAAGCTTTCTTT. Encoded protein: CSVVGQGATEAFF. Looking up the rest from reference TRBV29-1 and TRBJ1-1 gives the full variable domain: SAVISQKPSRDICQRGTSLTIQCQVDSQVTMMFWYRQQPGQSLTLIATANQGSEATYESGFVIDKFPISRPNLTFSTLTVSNMSPEDSSIYLCSVVGQGATEAFFGQGTRLTVV.

V and J are TRBV5-4 and TRBJ2-5, with D maybe TRBD1 (6 bases). This CDR3 contains 14 residues. The V end was cut by 3 bases, the J end by 1 base, with 10 bases between. From germline, CDR1 is SGHNT and CDR2 YYREEE (reference sequence). In DNA, the CDR3 is TGTGCCAGCAGCTGGACAGCTTCCCAAGAGACCCAGTACTTC. Translation: CASSWTASQETQYF.

The table lists this clone with a count of one. V gene TRBV29-1 combines with J gene TRBJ2-5; TRBD2 matches 10 bases. Germline V gene lookup returns CDR1 SQVTM and CDR2 ANQGSEA. The V segment lost 4 bases and the J segment 1 base; nucleotides outside the gene matches: 12. CDR3 length equals 17 residues. CDR3 sequence (DNA): TGCAGCGTTGTGGGGACTAGCGATTCGGGCCCCCAAGAGACCCAGTACTTC. This codes for CSVVGTSDSGPQETQYF.

The chain employs TRBV7-2 and TRBJ1-5; TRBD1 might be the D (6 bases). The CDR3 contains 13 residues. V gave up 4 bases and J gave up 4 bases, with 8 bases separating them. Germline V gives CDR1 SGHTA, CDR2 FQGNSA. The CDR3: CASSSDRNQPQHF. DNA for the CDR3: TGTGCCAGCAGCTCAGACAGGAATCAGCCCCAGCATTTT. The full variable domain, rest sourced from reference TRBV7-2 and TRBJ1-5, is GAGVSQSPSNKVTEKGKDVELRCDPISGHTALYWYRQSLGQGLEFLIYFQGNSAPDKSGLPSDRFSAERTGGSVSTLTIQRTQQEDSAVYLCASSSDRNQPQHFGDGTRLSIL.

In regard to this clone: This CDR3 is also generated by other DNA sequences in the sample. The chain joins TRBV5-6 to TRBJ1-3; D is ambiguous. The germline V and J ends were trimmed by 0 bases and 4 bases, with 5 bases remaining between them. CDR1 and CDR2 from the germline V gene are SGHDT and YYEEEE. This CDR3 spans 13 amino acids. The CDR3 nucleotides read TGTGCCAGCAGCTTGGGAGCAGGAAACACCATATATTTT. Translating it yields CASSLGAGNTIYF.

The chain uses TRBV19 and TRBJ1-5, with a weak D call TRBD1 (5 bases). V was trimmed by 0 bases and J by 0 bases, leaving 12 bases between them. The germline gives CDR1 LNHDA, CDR2 SQIVND (reference sequence). The CDR3 length is 17 residues. CDR3 DNA sequence: TGTGCCAGTAGTATAGATCTGACAGCGTATAGCAATCAGCCCCAGCATTTT. Its protein is CASSIDLTAYSNQPQHF.

The chain is built from TRBV2 and TRBJ2-2; maybe TRBD2 (5 bases). The CDR3 is made up of 14 amino acids. The V gene's germline CDR1 is SNHLY and CDR2 FYNNEI. Trimming left V 1 base short and J 5 bases short, with 8 bases between. The DNA for the CDR3 is TGTGCCAGCAGTGAAGACACTAGAACCGGGGAGCTGTTTTTT. Its translation: CASSEDTRTGELFF. Variable domain in full (rest from reference TRBV2 and TRBJ2-2): EPEVTQTPSHQVTQMGQEVILRCVPISNHLYFYWYRQILGQKVEFLVSFYNNEISEKSEIFDDQFSVERPDGSNFTLKIRSTKLEDSAMYFCASSEDTRTGELFFGEGSRLTVL.

V usage is TRBV5-1 and J usage is TRBJ2-2, with 11 bases identical to TRBD2. With 0 bases clipped from V and 2 bases from J, the junction kept 9 bases outside the gene matches. CDR3 length equals 19 residues. CDR1 and CDR2 from the germline V gene are SGHRS and YFSETQ. CDR3 residues: CASSLATSGGAPNTGELFF. CDR3 DNA sequence: TGCGCCAGCAGCTTGGCCACTAGCGGGGGAGCCCCCAACACCGGGGAGCTGTTTTTT.

This rearrangement joins TRBV19 to TRBJ2-3; D might be TRBD2 (6 bases). Looked up from germline, CDR1 is LNHDA and CDR2 is SQIVND (reference sequence). V was pared by 4 bases and J by 4 bases, with 15 bases between. The CDR3 consists of 15 residues. The CDR3 loop reads CASSKVGGFADTQYF. The DNA for the CDR3 is TGTGCCAGTAGTAAAGTCGGGGGATTCGCAGATACGCAGTATTTT.

This chain links TRBV4-2 with TRBJ2-2, with D hard to call. Germline CDR1 LGHNA, CDR2 YNFKEQ. This CDR3 is 15 amino acids long. The V and J ends lost 0 bases and 7 bases respectively, with 12 bases between them. CDR3 in amino acids: CASSQDYIALGELFF. The CDR3, as DNA: TGTGCCAGCAGCCAAGATTATATAGCTCTCGGGGAGCTGTTTTTT.